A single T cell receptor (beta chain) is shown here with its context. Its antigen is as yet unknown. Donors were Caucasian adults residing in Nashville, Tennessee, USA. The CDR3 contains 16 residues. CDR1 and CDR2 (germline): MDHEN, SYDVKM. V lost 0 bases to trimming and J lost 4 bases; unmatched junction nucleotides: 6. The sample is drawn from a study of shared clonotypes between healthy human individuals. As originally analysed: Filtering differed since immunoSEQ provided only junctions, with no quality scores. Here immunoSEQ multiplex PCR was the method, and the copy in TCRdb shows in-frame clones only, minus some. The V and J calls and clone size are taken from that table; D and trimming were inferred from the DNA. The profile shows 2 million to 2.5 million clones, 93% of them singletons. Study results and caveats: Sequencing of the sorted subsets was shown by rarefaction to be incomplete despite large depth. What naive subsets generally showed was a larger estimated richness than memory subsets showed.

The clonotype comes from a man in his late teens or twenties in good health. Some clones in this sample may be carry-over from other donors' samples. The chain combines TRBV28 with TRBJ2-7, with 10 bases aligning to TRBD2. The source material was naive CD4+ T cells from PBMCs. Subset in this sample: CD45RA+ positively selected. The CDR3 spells CASSLWVAGGLYEQYF. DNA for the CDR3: TGTGCCAGCAGTTTATGGGTAGCGGGAGGTCTGTACGAGCAGTACTTC.